The rows below give T cell receptor beta chains drawn from one sample of a study of Ad26.COV2.S vaccination and SARS-CoV-2 variants. Sequencing was performed with immunoSEQ multiplex PCR; in TCRdb, only in-frame clones are kept and a portion is missing. The table lists 250,000 to 300,000 clones, around 87% of them singletons. The sample consisted of peripheral blood, taken in a trial of Ad26.COV2.S vaccine versus placebo. The origin of the receptors is a person between 18 and 65 years old who received the Ad26.COV2.S COVID-19 vaccine or a placebo. Both conserved end residues are part of each CDR3. The order of the fields is D gene, V gene, CDR3 length, J gene, clone size, CDR3 protein, CDR3 DNA. D genes are given only for firm matches. Expanded clones get a size class; other rows say once, few or many, or leave the size out.

D: TRBD1; V: TRBV7-2; length: 15; J: TRBJ1-4; size: NA; CDR3: CASSLSNRGREKLFF; DNA: TGTGCCAGCAGCTTATCGAACAGGGGGCGTGAAAAACTGTTTTTT
D: NA; V: TRBV5-1; length: 16; J: TRBJ1-6; size: NA; CDR3: CASSLDGRSNNSPLHF; DNA: TGCGCCAGCAGCCTCGACGGGCGATCAAATAATTCACCCCTCCACTTT
D: TRBD2; V: TRBV7-8; length: 16; J: TRBJ2-7; size: NA; CDR3: CASSRQRTSGSYEQYF; DNA: TGTGCCAGCAGCCGACAACGGACTAGCGGTTCCTACGAGCAGTACTTC
D: NA; V: TRBV7-6; length: 16; J: TRBJ1-3; size: NA; CDR3: CASSLGTLNSGNTIYF; DNA: TGTGCCAGCAGCTTAGGTACACTCAACTCTGGAAACACCATATATTTT
D: TRBD1; V: TRBV3-1/TRBV3-2; length: 16; J: TRBJ1-6; size: few; CDR3: CASSQGQGGRNSPLHF; DNA: TGTGCCAGCAGCCAAGGGCAGGGGGGCAGAAATTCACCCCTCCACTTT
D: NA; V: TRBV29-1; length: 16; J: TRBJ1-2; size: NA; CDR3: CSAAPIGTPLNYGYTF; DNA: TGCAGCGCCGCTCCTATTGGGACCCCCCTTAACTATGGCTACACCTTC
D: TRBD2; V: TRBV2; length: 18; J: TRBJ2-3; size: NA; CDR3: CASTHGTTSSPSTDTQYF; DNA: TGTGCCAGCACCCACGGGACTACCTCTTCCCCTAGCACAGATACGCAGTATTTT
D: NA; V: TRBV7-2; length: 15; J: TRBJ1-1; size: NA; CDR3: CASTYLGGVNTEAFF; DNA: TGTGCCAGCACCTACCTAGGAGGTGTGAACACTGAAGCTTTCTTT
D: TRBD2; V: TRBV6-2/TRBV6-3; length: 15; J: TRBJ2-5; size: NA; CDR3: CASSYPPGGQETQYF; DNA: TGTGCCAGCAGTTACCCGCCGGGGGGCCAAGAGACCCAGTACTTC
D: NA; V: TRBV5-1; length: 13; J: TRBJ1-1; size: NA; CDR3: CASSSMENTEAFF; DNA: TGCGCCAGCAGCTCCATGGAAAACACTGAAGCTTTCTTT
D: NA; V: TRBV7-2; length: 15; J: TRBJ2-7; size: NA; CDR3: CASSLDPAPSYEQYF; DNA: TGTGCCAGCAGCTTGGACCCGGCCCCCTCCTACGAGCAGTACTTC
D: NA; V: TRBV2; length: 13; J: TRBJ1-6; size: once; CDR3: CASSESPKSPLHF; DNA: TGTGCCAGCAGTGAATCACCGAAATCACCCCTCCACTTT
D: NA; V: TRBV21-1; length: 11; J: TRBJ1-2; size: NA; CDR3: CAIDDPYGYTF; DNA: TGTGCCATCGACGACCCCTATGGCTACACCTTC
D: NA; V: TRBV7-3; length: 13; J: TRBJ2-5; size: NA; CDR3: CASSLYGSETQYF; DNA: TGTGCCAGCAGCTTGTACGGGAGTGAGACCCAGTACTTC
D: NA; V: TRBV7-2; length: 13; J: TRBJ1-1; size: NA; CDR3: CASSLGQYTEAFF; DNA: TGTGCCAGCAGCTTAGGTCAGTACACTGAAGCTTTCTTT
D: NA; V: TRBV30; length: 13; J: TRBJ1-1; size: NA; CDR3: CAWSVGGNTEAFF; DNA: TGTGCCTGGAGTGTGGGAGGGAACACTGAAGCTTTCTTT
D: TRBD2; V: TRBV7-2; length: 17; J: TRBJ2-2; size: NA; CDR3: CASSLTSGRANTGELFF; DNA: TGTGCCAGCAGCTTAACTAGCGGGAGGGCGAACACCGGGGAGCTGTTTTTT
D: NA; V: TRBV15; length: 16; J: TRBJ1-2; size: NA; CDR3: CATSRSSGPLPYGYTF; DNA: TGTGCCACCAGCAGAAGTTCGGGTCCTCTGCCATATGGCTACACCTTC
D: NA; V: TRBV5-8; length: 14; J: TRBJ1-4; size: NA; CDR3: CASGAGRAYEKLFF; DNA: TGTGCCAGCGGGGCGGGAAGGGCCTACGAAAAACTGTTTTTT
D: NA; V: TRBV4-3; length: 13; J: TRBJ2-7; size: NA; CDR3: CASSPTQGYEQYF; DNA: TGCGCCAGCAGCCCAACACAGGGCTACGAGCAGTACTTC
D: NA; V: TRBV5-8; length: 14; J: TRBJ2-2; size: NA; CDR3: CASSRYKMPGELFF; DNA: TGTGCCAGCAGCCGCTATAAGATGCCCGGGGAGCTGTTTTTT
D: NA; V: TRBV12-3/TRBV12-4; length: 13; J: TRBJ1-3; size: NA; CDR3: CASSSAPSNTIYF; DNA: TGTGCCAGCAGTTCGGCACCGTCGAACACCATATATTTT
D: TRBD2; V: TRBV29-1; length: 15; J: TRBJ2-5; size: NA; CDR3: CSVEYLAGGQETQYF; DNA: TGCAGCGTTGAATACCTAGCGGGGGGCCAAGAGACCCAGTACTTC
D: NA; V: TRBV6-2/TRBV6-3; length: 15; J: TRBJ1-2; size: NA; CDR3: CASSYYAVANYGYTF; DNA: TGTGCCAGCAGTTACTACGCGGTAGCTAACTATGGCTACACCTTC
D: NA; V: TRBV18; length: 13; J: TRBJ2-7; size: once; CDR3: CASSPGSSAEQYF; DNA: TGTGCCAGCTCACCAGGCAGCTCTGCCGAGCAGTACTTC
D: NA; V: TRBV7-3; length: 15; J: TRBJ1-1; size: NA; CDR3: CASSLTMTGNTEAFF; DNA: TGTGCCAGCAGCTTAACGATGACGGGGAACACTGAAGCTTTCTTT
D: NA; V: TRBV5-4; length: 14; J: TRBJ1-2; size: few; CDR3: CASSFGQNNYGYTF; DNA: TGTGCCAGCAGCTTCGGACAGAATAACTATGGCTACACCTTC
D: NA; V: TRBV6-4; length: 14; J: TRBJ1-6; size: NA; CDR3: CASSDSIANSPLHF; DNA: TGTGCCAGCAGTGACTCGATTGCGAATTCACCCCTCCACTTT
D: NA; V: TRBV28; length: 15; J: TRBJ1-4; size: NA; CDR3: CASRIRRGTGEKLFF; DNA: TGTGCCAGCAGGATCCGGAGAGGTACAGGTGAAAAACTGTTTTTT
D: NA; V: TRBV30; length: 14; J: TRBJ2-7; size: once; CDR3: CAWGTGGFLYEQYF; DNA: TGTGCCTGGGGGACTGGGGGCTTCCTCTACGAGCAGTACTTC
D: TRBD2; V: TRBV7-8; length: 17; J: TRBJ2-7; size: NA; CDR3: CASSQRTSGIYPYEQYF; DNA: TGTGCCAGCAGCCAAAGGACTAGCGGGATTTACCCCTACGAGCAGTACTTC
D: NA; V: TRBV5-4; length: 17; J: TRBJ2-3; size: NA; CDR3: CASSLEVVGEAGDTQYF; DNA: TGTGCCAGCAGCTTGGAGGTGGTGGGGGAAGCGGGAGATACGCAGTATTTT
D: TRBD1; V: TRBV5-1; length: 14; J: TRBJ1-2; size: NA; CDR3: CASQLGQGTYGYTF; DNA: TGCGCCAGCCAACTGGGACAGGGTACCTATGGCTACACCTTC
D: NA; V: TRBV2; length: 13; J: TRBJ2-2; size: NA; CDR3: CARKNTASGELFF; DNA: TGTGCCAGGAAAAACACGGCTAGCGGGGAGCTGTTTTTT
D: NA; V: TRBV12-3/TRBV12-4; length: 13; J: TRBJ1-1; size: NA; CDR3: CASSLGPNTEAFF; DNA: TGTGCCAGCAGCTTGGGCCCGAACACTGAAGCTTTCTTT
D: TRBD1; V: TRBV28; length: 16; J: TRBJ1-6; size: NA; CDR3: CASSPPQGATNSPLHF; DNA: TGTGCCAGCAGTCCCCCGCAGGGGGCTACAAATTCACCCCTCCACTTT
D: NA; V: TRBV12-5; length: 14; J: TRBJ1-5; size: NA; CDR3: CASGERNSNQPQHF; DNA: TGTGCTAGTGGTGAAAGGAATAGCAATCAGCCCCAGCATTTT
D: NA; V: TRBV10-1; length: 15; J: TRBJ2-1; size: NA; CDR3: CASSESAAQGNEQFF; DNA: TGCGCCAGCAGTGAGTCGGCCGCACAGGGAAATGAGCAGTTCTTC
D: TRBD2; V: TRBV7-9; length: 16; J: TRBJ2-5; size: NA; CDR3: CASSPGRTSPQETQYF; DNA: TGTGCCAGCAGCCCCGGGCGGACTAGCCCCCAAGAGACCCAGTACTTC
D: TRBD1; V: TRBV18; length: 14; J: TRBJ1-1; size: NA; CDR3: CASSPDQQGVWAFF; DNA: TGTGCCAGCTCACCAGACCAACAGGGGGTTTGGGCTTTCTTT
D: TRBD1; V: TRBV6-6; length: 14; J: TRBJ1-6; size: NA; CDR3: CASSFPGQVSPLHF; DNA: TGTGCCAGCAGTTTCCCGGGACAGGTATCACCCCTCCACTTT
D: NA; V: TRBV4-1; length: 17; J: TRBJ1-2; size: NA; CDR3: CASSQLGLSLSNYGYTF; DNA: TGCGCCAGCAGCCAATTGGGACTCTCCCTCTCTAACTATGGCTACACCTTC